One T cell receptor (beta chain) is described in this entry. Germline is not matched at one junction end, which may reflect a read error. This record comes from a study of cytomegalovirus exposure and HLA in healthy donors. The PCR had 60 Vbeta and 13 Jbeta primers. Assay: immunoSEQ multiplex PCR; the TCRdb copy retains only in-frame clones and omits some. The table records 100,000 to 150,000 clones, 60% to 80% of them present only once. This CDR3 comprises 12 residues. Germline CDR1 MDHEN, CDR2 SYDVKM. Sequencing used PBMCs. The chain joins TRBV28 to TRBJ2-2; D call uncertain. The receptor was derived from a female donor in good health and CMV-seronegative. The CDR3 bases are TGTGCCAGCGGTTTAAACTTCGGGGAGCTGTTTTTT. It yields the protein CASGLNFGELFF.